This T cell receptor beta chain was documented in a study of T-cell memory formation after mild COVID-19. Study details: TCR clusters were mostly confined to one donor each. Points from the study as a whole: Of the contracting clones, CD4+ ones lay mainly in CM and EM, and CD8+ ones in EMRA. CD4/CD8 balance characterized clones contracting day 15 to 85, and CD4+ skew characterized later expanders.

TCRalpha and TCRbeta libraries used 5'RACE with constant-segment primers and UMIs. In TCRdb, the 5' RACE reads were re-called with MiXCR into one record per CDR3 protein. Of about 440,000 distinct CDR3 sequences in the sample, about 19% are singletons; the top ten hold approximately 8.4%. With respect to this clonotype: Its antigen is not known.

The CDR3 length is 16 residues. Germline V gives CDR1 DFQATT, CDR2 SNEGSKA (reference sequence). The V gene lost 0 bases and the J gene lost 1 base, with 12 bases spanning the gap. This receptor was identified in an adult woman who had mild COVID-19 (a few samples of this study predate the infection). Cell type and time point are not known. This sequence joins TRBV20-1 and TRBJ2-2; D not certain. The material sequenced was PBMCs or a T cell subset sorted from them (not recorded which). The CDR3: CSAREFRPRNTGELFF. The CDR3 coding sequence is TGCAGTGCTAGAGAATTCCGACCGCGGAACACCGGGGAGCTGTTTTTT.